The 5 T cell receptor beta chains given below trace back to one sample, sequenced in a study of technical replicates of blood from four donors. Measured with immunoSEQ multiplex PCR; TCRdb has only the in-frame clones, and not every one. The table lists about 61,000 clones, roughly 97% of them singletons, with 0.19% in the top ten. Sequencing was done on a sample of T cells isolated from PBMCs. Receptor source: a human donor in good health.

The chain is built from TRBV5-6 and TRBJ1-5; D is unresolved. This CDR3 is built from 17 residues. Trimming stripped 5 bases from V and 2 bases from J, with 20 bases between. Germline CDR1 is SGHDT and CDR2 is YYEEEE. CDR3 region: CASSYRESLYGNQPQHF. The DNA for the CDR3 is TGTGCCAGCAGTTACCGGGAATCCTTATATGGCAATCAGCCCCAGCATTTT.

The chain uses TRBV27 and TRBJ1-5; no definite D call. With 7 bases removed from V and 2 bases from J, the gap between germline ends came to 12 bases. The CDR3 has 14 amino acids. Germline loops: CDR1 MNHEY, CDR2 SMNVEV (reference sequence). The CDR3 DNA follows: TGTGCCAGCACCCCGAGGAATGGCAATCAGCCCCAGCATTTT. It codes for CASTPRNGNQPQHF.

This sequence joins TRBV27 and TRBJ1-5; D gene uncertain. The CDR3 has 13 amino acids. The germline V and J ends were trimmed by 2 bases and 6 bases, with 8 bases remaining between them. Germline assignment: CDR1 MNHEY and CDR2 SMNVEV (reference sequence). The CDR3 sequence is CASSLHFGQPQHF. In DNA, the CDR3 is TGTGCCAGCAGTTTACATTTCGGTCAGCCCCAGCATTTT.

In DNA form, the CDR3 reads TGCGCCAGCAGTAATGGCGGGGTCATAATCGGTACAGATACGCAGTATTTT. It encodes CASSNGGVIIGTDTQYF. The chain joins TRBV10-1 to TRBJ2-3, with a possible D match to TRBD2 (6 bases). Germline V gene sequence: CDR1 WNHNN, CDR2 SYGVQD (reference sequence). The CDR3 sequence is 17 residues long. V lost 5 bases and J lost 3, with 21 bases in between.

The CDR3 spells CASSYLAASAANEQFF. The CDR3 DNA sequence: TGTGCCAGCAGCTATCTGGCCGCTAGCGCGGCTAATGAGCAGTTCTTC. The genes are TRBV7-6 and TRBJ2-1; TRBD2 might be the D (6 bases). V was clipped by 4 bases and J by 7 bases, with 20 bases between them. The germline V gene encodes CDR1 SGHVS and CDR2 FNYEAQ. The CDR3 sequence is 16 residues long.